Listed below are T cell receptor beta chains from one sample, sequenced in a study of blood T cell repertoires in COVID-19. The repertoire was sequenced with immunoSEQ multiplex PCR; TCRdb's copy has only in-frame clones and lacks some. This table has 75,000 to 80,000 clones, about four fifths appearing once. Source material: peripheral blood. The source of these receptors is a woman aged 60-75 years with acute or convalescent COVID-19. The conserved cysteine and the conserved F or W are not part of the CDR3 here.

j_gene | v_gene | CDR3aa
TRBJ2-3 | TRBV5-1 | ASTLDSSSTDTQY
TRBJ2-2 | TRBV6-2/TRBV6-3 | ASSPPVGGEDTGELF
TRBJ1-2 | TRBV6-5 | ATNPQRGDPYGYT
TRBJ1-2 | TRBV2 | ASRAGYGYT
TRBJ1-5 | TRBV29-1 | SGGEGNQPQH
TRBJ1-1 | TRBV30 | AWSPTGGGNTEAF
TRBJ1-4 | TRBV19 | ASSIGSVRSNEKLF
TRBJ2-5 | TRBV7-9 | ASSSGEGVTQY
TRBJ1-2 | TRBV29-1 | SARDRGNPYGYT
TRBJ1-5 | TRBV7-2 | ASSLVWGQGSDQPQH
TRBJ2-1 | TRBV7-9 | ASSWGQGADNEQF
TRBJ1-4 | TRBV4-1 | ASSQTGTGNEKLF
TRBJ1-1 | TRBV10-3 | AISESTTANTEAF
TRBJ1-2 | TRBV7-9 | ASNVGQGYYGYT
TRBJ2-4 | TRBV5-1 | ATAPPRQKNIQY
TRBJ1-3 | TRBV5-1 | ASSLSIPGSGNTIY
TRBJ1-1 | TRBV19 | ASSTGRQNEAF
TRBJ1-1 | TRBV4-1 | ASSHSQGAWTEAF
TRBJ2-3 | TRBV29-1 | SVGDSDTQY
TRBJ1-3 | TRBV19 | ASWDSYSGNTIY
TRBJ1-5 | TRBV19 | ASSIQQGHQPQH
TRBJ2-6 | TRBV19 | ASSRGGYGANVLT
TRBJ1-2 | TRBV7-8 | ASSLSMARYGYT
TRBJ1-2 | TRBV28 | ASKLAGGYGYT
TRBJ1-1 | TRBV2 | ASSTDRLNTEAF
TRBJ1-1 | TRBV7-9 | ASSPWDSDTEAF
TRBJ2-1 | TRBV3-1/TRBV3-2 | ASSQFSGGASEQF
TRBJ1-4 | TRBV2 | ASRDRVGGTEKLF
TRBJ2-1 | TRBV18 | ASSLISTSGGADEQF
TRBJ1-2 | TRBV28 | ASRTRGEGSGYT
TRBJ2-7 | TRBV6-5 | ASSYRTSGFYEQY
TRBJ2-3 | TRBV10-3 | AISEGQTHTDTQY
TRBJ1-5 | TRBV15 | ATSSQANQPQH
TRBJ1-2 | TRBV7-9 | ASSLAELRQGAPGYT
TRBJ1-4 | TRBV28 | ASRTGPNEKLF
TRBJ1-1 | TRBV6-6 | ASSRDRANTEAF
TRBJ1-6 | TRBV30 | AWSVRGANSPLH
TRBJ1-3 | TRBV29-1 | SVGRWDRDSGNTIY
TRBJ1-4 | TRBV11-2 | ASSLGDSSNEKLF
TRBJ1-2 | TRBV6-5 | ASSLQGAYGYT
TRBJ2-5 | TRBV6-5 | ASSYGTRGETQY
TRBJ2-5 | TRBV3-1/TRBV3-2 | ASSQVSGGETQY
TRBJ1-2 | TRBV5-1 | ASSLGGQGIVTCT